This entry concerns a single T cell receptor beta chain. Its antigen is unidentified. From the reads, TCRdb called clonotypes with MiXCR, one entry per CDR3 protein. This table has around 900,000 distinct CDR3 sequences, roughly 31% appearing once. These data belong to a study of T cell repertoires in cytomegalovirus infection. On the study more broadly: CMV epitopes in the study were HLA-C-restricted (recently identified) and HLA-B-restricted (well studied). Whole-study results and caveats: CMV-specific TCR beta clonotypes restricted by HLA-C dominated the ex vivo response.

Germline values: CDR1 SQVTM, CDR2 ANQGSEA. Trimming stripped 4 bases from V and 2 bases from J, with 6 bases between. The CDR3 is 12 amino acids. This chain connects TRBV29-1 to TRBJ2-1, with D possibly being TRBD2 (6 bases). The sequenced sample was cultured CD8+ T cells from PBMCs, obtained from culture after CMV antigen stimulation. The receptor was isolated from a human donor in good health (CMV status not recorded). Some clones in this sample may be carry-over from other donors' samples. The CDR3: CSVAGAYNEQFF. DNA for the CDR3: TGCAGCGTTGCGGGGGCCTACAATGAGCAGTTCTTC.